This T cell receptor (beta chain) is from a study of beta chain features in type 1 diabetes. Study-level background: Patients shared similar age, gender and cell yields with healthy donors.

The investigators reverse transcribed all of the isolated RNA, so they sequenced expressed TCRB transcripts. Using immunoSEQ multiplex PCR, the repertoire was profiled, and TCRdb retains in-frame clones only, with some absent. Of roughly 220,000 clones listed, roughly 17% are singletons. As regards this clone: Its antigen remains unknown.

The CDR3 runs to 14 residues. Germline V gene data show CDR1 as SGDLS and CDR2 as YYNGEE. The junction had 6 bases not matched to a gene; V was cut back by 6 bases and J by 7 bases. Study-wide points: There was a moderate but significant shortening of TCRB CDR3s in all four CD4+ subsets of Type 1 diabetes patients. The naive, central memory and Treg TCRB repertoires of patients appeared to be more similar to one another than those of healthy donors.

Specimen: naive CD4+ T cells from blood. J is TRBJ2-2 and V is TRBV9; 10 positions agree with TRBD2. This sequence was found in a man younger than 40 with type 1 diabetes. The CDR3 DNA reads TGTGCCAGCAAACCTAGCGGGAGTCTCGGGGAGCTGTTTTTT. Protein product: CASKPSGSLGELFF.